The rows below give T cell receptor beta chains drawn from one sample of a study of T cell responses to AZD1222 COVID-19 vaccine. The protocol was immunoSEQ multiplex PCR, while the TCRdb copy is restricted to in-frame clones and leaves out a portion. The sample shows 180,000 or so clones, 85% to 90% of them seen only once. This specimen was peripheral blood, taken 28 days after the second AZD1222 dose. The receptor source for this set is an adult who received the AZD1222 COVID-19 vaccine. Each CDR3 is given with its conserved first and last residue. Each record gives: D gene, V gene, J gene, clone size, CDR3 protein, CDR3 DNA. A D gene is named only where the DNA matches it firmly. A row's size may be missing; if present it is once, few, many or a size class.

TRBD1	TRBV24-1	TRBJ1-5	few	CATSDAQGAGSKPQHF	TGTGCCACCAGTGATGCCCAGGGGGCGGGTAGTAAGCCCCAGCATTTT
.	TRBV6-2/TRBV6-3	TRBJ2-1	.	CASSYSILTFTYNEQFF	TGTGCCAGCAGTTACTCGATTTTAACATTTACCTACAATGAGCAGTTCTTC
.	TRBV12-3/TRBV12-4	TRBJ2-2	.	CASSYSGELFF	TGTGCCAGCAGTTACAGCGGGGAGCTGTTTTTT
.	TRBV4-3	TRBJ1-4	.	CASSRGQGRTNEKLFF	TGCGCCAGCAGCCGAGGGCAGGGGAGGACTAATGAAAAACTGTTTTTT
.	TRBV11-1	TRBJ2-7	.	CASSLARNEQYF	TGTGCCAGCAGCTTAGCGCGGAACGAGCAGTACTTC
TRBD1	TRBV12-3/TRBV12-4	TRBJ2-7	.	CASSLEQGATQYF	TGTGCCAGCAGTTTAGAACAGGGGGCAACGCAGTACTTC
TRBD2	TRBV3-1/TRBV3-2	TRBJ2-1	.	CASSPLGLAGVYNEQFF	TGTGCCAGCAGCCCCTTGGGACTAGCGGGAGTCTACAATGAGCAGTTCTTC
.	TRBV19	TRBJ1-4	.	CASTKGGREKLFF	TGTGCCAGCACCAAGGGGGGACGGGAAAAACTGTTTTTT
TRBD2	TRBV2	TRBJ2-5	.	CASSEARLAGVETQYF	TGTGCCAGCAGTGAAGCGAGGCTAGCGGGAGTTGAGACCCAGTACTTC
.	TRBV27	TRBJ2-3	once	CASSLGRQTYDTQYF	TGTGCCAGCAGTTTAGGGAGACAAACCTACGATACGCAGTATTTT
.	TRBV7-9	TRBJ1-4	once	CASSFTAGEKLFF	TGTGCCAGCAGCTTCACCGCAGGCGAAAAACTGTTTTTT
.	TRBV5-1	TRBJ1-1	.	CASTLGRGDTEAFF	TGCGCCAGCACCCTGGGACGGGGGGACACTGAAGCTTTCTTT
.	TRBV20-1	TRBJ1-3	.	CSASEVLTGNTIYF	TGCAGTGCTAGTGAAGTGTTGACTGGAAACACCATATATTTT
.	TRBV9	TRBJ2-4	.	CASSVEGGTAFSNIQYF	TGTGCCAGCAGCGTAGAAGGGGGGACAGCCTTTTCGAACATTCAGTACTTC
.	TRBV5-5	TRBJ1-4	few	CASSLGLNEKLFF	TGTGCCAGCAGCTTGGGCCTTAATGAAAAACTGTTTTTT
.	TRBV29-1	TRBJ2-7	.	CSVAQPSGLYEQYF	TGCAGCGTTGCACAGCCCTCAGGACTATACGAGCAGTACTTC
TRBD2	TRBV7-9	TRBJ2-1	.	CASSPLSLAGGFGQFF	TGTGCCAGCAGCCCGTTATCCTTAGCGGGAGGCTTTGGGCAGTTCTTC
.	TRBV9	TRBJ1-4	.	CASSVGKVTTNEKLFF	TGTGCCAGCAGCGTAGGAAAAGTAACAACTAATGAAAAACTGTTTTTT
TRBD1	TRBV4-3	TRBJ2-7	once	CASSQDPAKGAYLAAEQYF	TGCGCCAGCAGCCAAGATCCAGCCAAGGGGGCATACTTGGCGGCCGAGCAGTACTTC
TRBD1	TRBV9	TRBJ2-1	many	CASSPGTGSSYNEQFF	TGTGCCAGCAGCCCCGGGACAGGGAGCTCCTACAATGAGCAGTTCTTC
.	TRBV27	TRBJ2-7	.	CASSPPDSTYEQYF	TGTGCCAGCAGTCCTCCGGACAGCACCTACGAGCAGTACTTC
TRBD2	TRBV6-5	TRBJ2-1	.	CASSLGTSVYNEQFF	TGTGCCAGCAGTCTCGGGACTAGCGTTTACAATGAGCAGTTCTTC
.	TRBV7-8	TRBJ1-1	.	CASSSYMGTEAFF	TGTGCCAGCAGCTCTTATATGGGCACTGAAGCTTTCTTT
.	TRBV3-1/TRBV3-2	TRBJ2-7	once	CASSQDISATPGYEQYF	TGTGCCAGCAGCCAAGATATCTCGGCAACTCCAGGCTACGAGCAGTACTTC
.	TRBV23-1	TRBJ2-7	.	CASSQGSSYEQYF	TGCGCCAGCAGTCAGGGGAGCTCCTACGAGCAGTACTTC
.	TRBV10-3	TRBJ2-3	.	CAINGMGTDTQYF	TGTGCCATCAACGGGATGGGGACAGATACGCAGTATTTT
.	TRBV7-8	TRBJ1-3	.	CASSTDSIPGPGNTIYF	TGTGCCAGCAGCACCGACTCGATTCCCGGGCCTGGAAACACCATATATTTT
.	TRBV19	TRBJ1-6	few	CASSSPLGQSSYNSPLHF	TGTGCCAGTAGTTCCCCCCTCGGACAGAGCTCCTATAATTCACCCCTCCACTTT
TRBD1	TRBV6-5	TRBJ1-2	.	CASSYITGGVGGYTF	TGTGCCAGCAGTTACATAACAGGGGGCGTCGGCGGCTACACCTTC
TRBD1	TRBV5-5	TRBJ2-6	.	CASSLWTGGSGANVLTF	TGTGCCAGCAGCTTGTGGACAGGGGGATCCGGGGCCAACGTCCTGACTTTC
.	TRBV25-1	TRBJ1-5	.	CASSPGAPDQPQHF	TGTGCCAGCAGCCCAGGGGCCCCTGATCAGCCCCAGCATTTT
.	TRBV20-1	TRBJ1-2	.	CSARGGGYTF	TGCAGTGCTAGGGGCGGCGGCTACACCTTC
TRBD1	TRBV29-1	TRBJ2-7	.	CSVGDRGYRGYEQYF	TGCAGCGTTGGTGACAGGGGGTATAGAGGGTACGAGCAGTACTTC
.	TRBV4-1	TRBJ2-7	.	CASSLRANSGEQYF	TGCGCCAGCAGCCTACGTGCAAACTCGGGCGAGCAGTACTTC